Only one count was recorded for the clone carrying this T cell receptor beta chain. This specimen comes from a study of cytomegalovirus exposure and HLA in healthy donors. Trimming at V came to 5 bases and at J to 4 bases, leaving 4 bases not matched to a gene. This CDR3 is built from 14 residues. Germline V gives CDR1 LNHDA, CDR2 SQIVND (reference sequence). Vbeta (60) and Jbeta (13) primers were used in the PCR. TCRdb's table, derived via immunoSEQ multiplex PCR, lists solely in-frame clones and lacks some. The sample gives 200,000 to 250,000 clones, approximately 85% of which show up once; roughly 2.5% is in the top ten.

The sequencing sample was made of PBMCs. This chain uses TRBV19 with TRBJ1-1, with 10 positions matching TRBD1. This receptor was identified in a woman in her 40s in good health and CMV-seronegative. The CDR3 region has the DNA TGTGCCAGTAGTGACAGGGGGCATGGCACTGAAGCTTTCTTT. It translates to CASSDRGHGTEAFF. Together with reference TRBV19 and TRBJ1-1, the CDR3 gives the full variable domain: DGGITQSPKYLFRKEGQNVTLSCEQNLNHDAMYWYRQDPGQGLRLIYYSQIVNDFQKGDIAEGYSVSREKKESFPLTVTSAQKNPTAFYLCASSDRGHGTEAFFGQGTRLTVV.